These T cell receptor beta chains were read from a single sample in a study of T cells expressing NK-cell markers. TCRdb reanalyzed the 5' RACE reads, giving one entry per CDR3 protein sequence and no DNA. The specimen's table records about 460,000 distinct CDR3 sequences. The sequencing sample was made of blood T cells: a sorted CD56 or NKG2C T cell subset, CD4+ or CD8+ T cells, or bulk PBMC T cells (not recorded which). The receptors here all came from a woman aged 50 to 60 in good health. The CDR3 runs from the conserved cysteine through the conserved F or W.

v_call: TRBV5-1; j_call: TRBJ2-7; cdr3_aa: CASSAAGQGVGGEQYF
v_call: TRBV7-9; j_call: TRBJ2-1; cdr3_aa: CASSEKGLGALSNEQFF
v_call: TRBV5-1; j_call: TRBJ1-3; cdr3_aa: CASSLTGQGGNTIYF
v_call: TRBV12-3/TRBV12-4; j_call: TRBJ2-6; cdr3_aa: CASSLLHLTRGANVLTF
v_call: TRBV4-2; j_call: TRBJ1-3; cdr3_aa: CASKMGNTIYF
v_call: TRBV24-1; j_call: TRBJ2-1; cdr3_aa: CATSEQGGVYNEQFF
v_call: TRBV6-2/TRBV6-3; j_call: TRBJ2-3; cdr3_aa: CASRAQTSVTDTQYF
v_call: TRBV5-5; j_call: TRBJ2-3; cdr3_aa: CASSWGPRGAYTDTQYF
v_call: TRBV28; j_call: TRBJ1-5; cdr3_aa: CASSFGTGRFIQPQHF
v_call: TRBV6-6; j_call: TRBJ2-5; cdr3_aa: CASTVGQKETQYF
v_call: TRBV12-3/TRBV12-4; j_call: TRBJ1-2; cdr3_aa: CASRLTGRHGYTF
v_call: TRBV2; j_call: TRBJ2-2; cdr3_aa: CASRKPGQGRAGELFF
v_call: TRBV25-1; j_call: TRBJ1-4; cdr3_aa: CASSESPAVRTSGEKLFF
v_call: TRBV12-3/TRBV12-4; j_call: TRBJ2-2; cdr3_aa: CASRPGTGELFF
v_call: TRBV12-3/TRBV12-4; j_call: TRBJ2-2; cdr3_aa: CASSLPPVAGELFF
v_call: TRBV5-6; j_call: TRBJ2-2; cdr3_aa: CASYRTGYTGELFF
v_call: TRBV12-3/TRBV12-4; j_call: TRBJ2-2; cdr3_aa: CASRVDGPGELFF
v_call: TRBV12-3/TRBV12-4; j_call: TRBJ2-3; cdr3_aa: CASTYRGGTGTDTQYF
v_call: TRBV11-1; j_call: TRBJ2-1; cdr3_aa: CASSRGLAGAISYNEQFF
v_call: TRBV27; j_call: TRBJ2-3; cdr3_aa: CASRRTRYSTDTQYF
v_call: TRBV20-1; j_call: TRBJ2-1; cdr3_aa: CSARGQGSENEQFF
v_call: TRBV4-1; j_call: TRBJ2-1; cdr3_aa: CASSQIGRKDNEQFF
v_call: TRBV7-6; j_call: TRBJ1-6; cdr3_aa: CASRQIQGDSPLHF
v_call: TRBV12-3/TRBV12-4; j_call: TRBJ2-7; cdr3_aa: CASSLGTEQYF
v_call: TRBV3-1; j_call: TRBJ2-6; cdr3_aa: CASSVGEEWAGANVLTF
v_call: TRBV4-2; j_call: TRBJ1-2; cdr3_aa: CASAGGRRNYGYTF
v_call: TRBV5-1; j_call: TRBJ2-7; cdr3_aa: CASSPSGLSYEQYF
v_call: TRBV2; j_call: TRBJ2-7; cdr3_aa: CASSGTAYEQYF
v_call: TRBV3-1; j_call: TRBJ1-5; cdr3_aa: CASSHSASRGPQHF
v_call: TRBV20-1; j_call: TRBJ1-2; cdr3_aa: CSASRGAGYGYTF
v_call: TRBV5-5; j_call: TRBJ2-3; cdr3_aa: CASSLTHTQGLQYF
v_call: TRBV18; j_call: TRBJ2-3; cdr3_aa: CASSRADKNTDTQYF
v_call: TRBV18; j_call: TRBJ2-7; cdr3_aa: CASSPRLSEQYF
v_call: TRBV7-7; j_call: TRBJ2-5; cdr3_aa: CASSPRTSDGETQYF
v_call: TRBV11-2; j_call: TRBJ2-3; cdr3_aa: CASSLDYMRDTQYF
v_call: TRBV2; j_call: TRBJ2-2; cdr3_aa: CASRGRGSNTGELFF
v_call: TRBV28; j_call: TRBJ2-2; cdr3_aa: CASSSGGSLTGELFF